This T cell receptor (beta chain) stems from a study of Ad26.COV2.S vaccination and SARS-CoV-2 variants. Study-wide results and caveats: Reported findings describe substantial breadth in spike-specific CD8+ and CD4+ T cell responses following vaccination. People who got the vaccine had more spike-specific TCR breadth than people who got placebo.

From germline, CDR1 is SGHAT and CDR2 FQDESV (reference sequence). The V end was cut by 5 bases, the J end by 3 bases, with 16 bases between. The CDR3 consists of 16 residues. Concerning this clone itself: Its antigen is still unknown.

Described treatment: roughly 20 received Ad26.COV2.S at low or high dose, single or two shots; roughly five received placebo; per-sample allocation not given. Material that was analyzed had been drawn on day 63 after the first vaccine or placebo injection. Boston provided a donor who was an adult aged 18-55 years. Some clones are missing from TCRdb's copy, which holds only in-frame ones; the method was immunoSEQ multiplex PCR. The sample shows some 300,000 clones, about 85% of them seen only once. The chain couples TRBV11-1 to TRBJ1-4; D is undetermined. The clonotype comes from a person aged 18-65 years who received the Ad26.COV2.S COVID-19 vaccine or a placebo. This sample comprised peripheral blood, obtained in a trial of Ad26.COV2.S vaccine versus placebo. The CDR3 nucleotides read TGTGCCAGCAGCCCAACAGAAGATCGGGCTAATGAAAAACTGTTTTTT. Translated: CASSPTEDRANEKLFF.